This T cell receptor beta chain was captured by sequencing in a study of chemoradiotherapy in HPV16-positive cancers. Whole-study findings and limits: Non-HPV-specific T cells did not expand in tumors during treatment, whereas candidate HPV-specific clones and E7-related motifs did.

Samples were taken several times over chemoradiotherapy. Assay: immunoSEQ multiplex PCR; the TCRdb copy retains only in-frame clones and omits some. The profile shows roughly 34,000 clones, roughly 75% of them singletons. A remark on this clone: Its antigen is currently unknown.

The specimen comprised blood, sampled from a patient who underwent chemoradiotherapy. This TCR was sampled from a human donor with HPV-associated anogenital cancer.

CDR3 nucleotide sequence: TGCGCCAGCAGCTTGGACTGGACAAGGAGCTCCTACGAGCAGTACTTC. Its translation is CASSLDWTRSSYEQYF. The V and J genes are TRBV5-1 and TRBJ2-7; possibly TRBD1 for D (5 bases). The CDR3 extends over 16 amino acids. Deletions cut 0 bases from V and 0 bases from J, with 13 bases between. CDR1 and CDR2 from the germline V gene are SGHRS and YFSETQ. The full variable domain, its missing parts supplied by reference TRBV5-1 and TRBJ2-7, is KAGVTQTPRYLIKTRGQQVTLSCSPISGHRSVSWYQQTPGQGLQFLFEYFSETQRNKGNFPGRFSGRQFSNSRSEMNVSTLELGDSALYLCASSLDWTRSSYEQYFGPGTRLTVT.